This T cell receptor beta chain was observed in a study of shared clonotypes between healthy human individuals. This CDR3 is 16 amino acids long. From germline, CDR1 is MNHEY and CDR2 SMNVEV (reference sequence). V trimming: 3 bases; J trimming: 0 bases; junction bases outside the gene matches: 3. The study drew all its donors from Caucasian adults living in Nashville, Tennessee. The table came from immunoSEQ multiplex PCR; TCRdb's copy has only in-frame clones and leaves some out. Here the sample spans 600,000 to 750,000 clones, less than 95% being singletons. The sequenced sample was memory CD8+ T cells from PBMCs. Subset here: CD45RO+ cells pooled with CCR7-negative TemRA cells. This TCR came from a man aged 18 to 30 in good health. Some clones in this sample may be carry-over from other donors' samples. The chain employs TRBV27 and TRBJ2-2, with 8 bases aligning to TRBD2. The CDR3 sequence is CASSFPGGSNTGELFF. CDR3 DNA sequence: TGTGCCAGCAGTTTTCCGGGAGGGTCGAACACCGGGGAGCTGTTTTTT.